This T cell receptor (beta chain) was obtained from a study of human T cells and chemical hapten exposure (dated by TCRdb to the early 2020s). With regard to the full study: For sensitization, 2% DPC in acetone was applied to a roughly 2 cm by roughly 2 cm area of upper inner arm skin. Throughout the study period of 20 to 30 weeks, patients also received therapeutic DPC doses to the scalp every week. Patch testing was done on the upper back using Finn chambers containing 0.01% DPC, and results were scored after 6 days according to International Contact Dermatitis Research Group standards. The mostly female patient cohort included alopecia areata with under or over 50% scalp involvement, alopecia totalis and alopecia universalis. Libraries were pooled for sequencing, and per-sample TCR yields varied mainly because of small differences in library volumes within the pool. In alopecia patients, the study followed how the peripheral blood TCR repertoire changed in vivo over primary and secondary sensitization to diphenylcyclopropenone (DPC), a hapten. Blood samples were taken from patients before sensitization (week 0) and at 2, 6 and about 24 weeks after DPC sensitization. Twenty-nine alopecia patients gave blood for TCR sequencing at one to four time points (pre-sensitization, 2, 6 and 24 weeks).

The time point label, read with the paper, signifies: pre-sensitization, week 0. The treatment or condition label corresponds to: therapeutic diphenylcyclopropenone sensitization with weekly scalp DPC. Blood at each patch-test visit was drawn before the patch test was applied. Patients were considered eligible if aged 18 to 70, diagnosed with alopecia and deemed suitable for DPC therapy, and patients were excluded if pregnant. Total RNA was extracted from unfractionated whole blood collected in Tempus Blood RNA tubes. The library was obtained by RACE. Sequencing relied on a NextSeq 500. Library preparation attached unique molecular identifiers to individual cDNA molecules for quantitative, reproducible TCR counting. From each blood RNA sample, both TCR alpha and TCR beta chains were sequenced. As for how the authors treated the data: Samples had a median of around 92,000 TCRs, with a range from 23,224 to 690,600. V, J and CDR3 annotation of the TCR reads was carried out using the Decombinator software suite. For the PS versus PT1 abundance plots, all samples were subsampled to the same number of TCRs (28,000). Expanded TCRs were defined as absent before sensitization and observed at least eight times at the 2-week time point. Using fastp at Q25 and MiXCR, TCRdb reprocessed the public reads and kept productive beta chains. All rows with the same CDR3 protein become a single entry with the most common DNA and genes. The V and J calls follow TCRdb's processing rather than the paper's. A total of under 65,000 distinct CDR3 sequences appear in this sample, approximately 8.8% of them only once. The ten largest clonotypes hold 13% to 15% of the sample.

Paper-wide results and their limitations: Expanded TCRs formed significantly more large CDR3 similarity clusters than pre-sensitization or healthy control sets, consistent with antigen-driven responses. Repeated subsampling changed both the strength of the expansion versus patch-test correlation and the threshold at which the correlation became significant. Because all patients had alopecia, a presumed autoimmune disease, the immune response of the patients might differ from that of healthy individuals. The number of TCRs above 1 in 1000 frequency did not change with DPC sensitization; there was no evidence of global repertoire structure alterations. Patch test score correlated positively with the number of PT1 expanded TCRs, reaching significance at thresholds 8, 16 and 32 but not at 4.

This clonotype was seen more than once but under ten times. This receptor's antigen is unknown. No much larger clonotype is one base removed from it; base qualities were not supplied. The CDR3, cysteine through phenylalanine, is 13 amino acids long. The retained sequence is limited to the CDR3, 39 bases, with the frame set at the first base. CDR1 and CDR2, per the germline V gene, are SQVTM and ANQGSEA. Here V drops 7 bases and J drops 1 base, and the junction holds 3 bases not matched to any gene. The sequence derives from a middle-aged woman with alopecia areata. Some clones in this sample may be carry-over from other donors' samples. This specimen consisted of whole blood, obtained in connection with sensitization to the hapten diphenylcyclopropenone (DPC). The receptor chain draws on TRBV29-1 and TRBJ2-2, and 7 bases in between align with TRBD1. The CDR3 region: CSADRVNTGELFF. The bases are TGCAGCGCCGACAGGGTGAACACCGGGGAGCTGTTTTTT.